This T cell receptor (beta chain) was recorded in a study of control samples from healthy donors and cancer patients. Using immunoSEQ multiplex PCR, the repertoire was profiled, and TCRdb retains in-frame clones only, with some absent. The sample contains some 70,000 clones, 75% to 85% of which appear only once. The CDR3 length is 13 residues. Germline V CDR1 and CDR2: MNHEY, SVGAGI. V lost 8 bases and J 5 bases, leaving 15 bases between the germline ends. This clone was picked up one time. The material sequenced was blood. The V and J genes are TRBV6-5 and TRBJ1-2; D remains unclear. This clonotype was sampled from a man aged 55 to 69 in good health. The CDR3 loop is CASREGAGYGYTF. CDR3 in DNA: TGTGCCAGCCGGGAGGGCGCTGGGTATGGCTACACCTTC.